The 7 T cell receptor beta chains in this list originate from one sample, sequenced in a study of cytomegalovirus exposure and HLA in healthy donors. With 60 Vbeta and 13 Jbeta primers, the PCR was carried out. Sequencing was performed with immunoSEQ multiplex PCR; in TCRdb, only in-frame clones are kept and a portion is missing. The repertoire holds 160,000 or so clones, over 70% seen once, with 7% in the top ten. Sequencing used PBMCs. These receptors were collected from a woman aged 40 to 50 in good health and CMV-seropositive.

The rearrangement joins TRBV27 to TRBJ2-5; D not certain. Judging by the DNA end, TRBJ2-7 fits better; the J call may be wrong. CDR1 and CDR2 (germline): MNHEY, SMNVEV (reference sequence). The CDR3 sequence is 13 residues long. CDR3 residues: CASSLGPTYEQYF. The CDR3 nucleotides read TGTGCCAGCAGTTTAGGGCCGACCTACGAGCAGTACTTC.

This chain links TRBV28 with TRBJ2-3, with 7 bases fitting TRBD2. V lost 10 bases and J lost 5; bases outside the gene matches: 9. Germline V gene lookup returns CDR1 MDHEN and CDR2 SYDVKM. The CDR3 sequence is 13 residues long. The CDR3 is CATRLPGGDTQYF. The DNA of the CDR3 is TGTGCCACCCGGCTCCCGGGGGGAGATACGCAGTATTTT.

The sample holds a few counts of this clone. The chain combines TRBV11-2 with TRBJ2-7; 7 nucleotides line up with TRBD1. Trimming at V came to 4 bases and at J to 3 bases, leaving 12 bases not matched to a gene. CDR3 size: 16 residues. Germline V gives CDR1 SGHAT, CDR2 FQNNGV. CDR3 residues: CASSSHRGPSLYEQYF. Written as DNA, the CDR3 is TGTGCCAGCAGCTCTCACAGGGGACCATCGCTCTACGAGCAGTACTTC.

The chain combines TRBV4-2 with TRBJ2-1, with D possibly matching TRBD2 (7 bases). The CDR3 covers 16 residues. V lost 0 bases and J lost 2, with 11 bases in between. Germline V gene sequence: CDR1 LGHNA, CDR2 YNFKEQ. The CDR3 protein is CASSQEGGATYNEQFF. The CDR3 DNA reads TGTGCCAGCAGCCAAGAGGGGGGGGCGACCTACAATGAGCAGTTCTTC.

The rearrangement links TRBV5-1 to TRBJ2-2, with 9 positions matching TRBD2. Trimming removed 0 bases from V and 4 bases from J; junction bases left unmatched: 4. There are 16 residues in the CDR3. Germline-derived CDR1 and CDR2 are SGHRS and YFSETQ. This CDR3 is CASSLDLRGGTGELFF. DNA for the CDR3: TGCGCCAGCAGCTTGGATCTGCGGGGGGGCACCGGGGAGCTGTTTTTT.

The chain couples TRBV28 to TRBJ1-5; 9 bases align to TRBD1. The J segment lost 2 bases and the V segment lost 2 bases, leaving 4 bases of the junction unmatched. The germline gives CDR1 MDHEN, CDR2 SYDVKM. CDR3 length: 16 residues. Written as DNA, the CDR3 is TGTGCCAGCAGTTTAGCGAGGACAGGGGGCAATCAGCCCCAGCATTTT. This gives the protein CASSLARTGGNQPQHF.

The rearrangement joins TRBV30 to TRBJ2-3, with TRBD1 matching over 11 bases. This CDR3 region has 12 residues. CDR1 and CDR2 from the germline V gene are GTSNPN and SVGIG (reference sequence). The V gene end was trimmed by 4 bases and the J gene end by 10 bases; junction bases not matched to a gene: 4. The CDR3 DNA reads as TGTGCCTGGACCGGGACAGGGGGTGCGCAGTATTTT. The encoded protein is CAWTGTGGAQYF. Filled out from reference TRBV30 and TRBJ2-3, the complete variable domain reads SQTIHQWPATLVQPVGSPLSLECTVEGTSNPNLYWYRQAAGRGLQLLFYSVGIGQISSEVPQNLSASRPQDRQFILSSKKLLLSDSGFYLCAWTGTGGAQYFGPGTRLTVL.